This is a list of T cell receptor beta chains from one sample in a study of OX40 agonist ivuxolimab in advanced cancers. Only in-frame clones appear in the TCRdb table, and some are missing; sequencing was by immunoSEQ multiplex PCR. The sample contains some 80,000 clones, 86% of which appear only once. Here the sequenced sample was CD4+ or CD8+ T cells sorted from blood, taken in a trial of the OX40 agonist ivuxolimab. The receptor set was obtained from an adult with an advanced solid tumor such as melanoma, head and neck, liver or kidney cancer. Both conserved end residues are part of each CDR3. The order of the fields is V gene, clone size, D gene, J gene, CDR3 protein, CDR3 DNA. A D gene is named only where the DNA matches it firmly. Some rows have no size entry. The others give once, few or many, or a class for an expanded clone.

V: TRBV10-3
size: .
D: .
J: TRBJ1-1
CDR3: CAIGDWDTEAFF
DNA: TGTGCCATCGGGGATTGGGACACTGAAGCTTTCTTT

V: TRBV12-2
size: .
D: .
J: TRBJ1-2
CDR3: CASRRSGGGGVYGYTF
DNA: TGTGCAAGTCGCCGGAGCGGGGGCGGAGGGGTCTATGGCTACACCTTC

V: TRBV6-5
size: .
D: .
J: TRBJ1-4
CDR3: CASSYNRATNEKLFF
DNA: TGTGCCAGCAGTTATAACAGGGCAACTAATGAAAAACTGTTTTTT

V: TRBV7-9
size: .
D: .
J: TRBJ1-5
CDR3: CASSRHGGRNSNQPQHF
DNA: TGTGCCAGCAGCCGACACGGGGGCAGAAATAGCAATCAGCCCCAGCATTTT

V: TRBV2
size: .
D: .
J: TRBJ1-2
CDR3: CASSEISPDYGYTF
DNA: TGTGCCAGCAGTGAAATCTCTCCCGACTATGGCTACACCTTC

V: TRBV5-8
size: .
D: TRBD1
J: TRBJ1-4
CDR3: CASSWGQGRIGEKLFF
DNA: TGTGCCAGCAGCTGGGGACAGGGTAGAATTGGTGAAAAACTGTTTTTT

V: TRBV5-1
size: .
D: .
J: TRBJ2-3
CDR3: CASSPSRADTQYF
DNA: TGCGCCAGCAGCCCCTCAAGGGCAGATACGCAGTATTTT

V: TRBV19
size: .
D: .
J: TRBJ1-5
CDR3: CASSPPAGNQPQHF
DNA: TGTGCCAGTAGTCCCCCAGCCGGTAATCAGCCCCAGCATTTT

V: TRBV5-4
size: .
D: .
J: TRBJ2-1
CDR3: CASSYSSYNEQFF
DNA: TGTGCCAGCAGCTACAGCTCCTACAATGAGCAGTTCTTC

V: TRBV6-9
size: .
D: .
J: TRBJ1-1
CDR3: CASSYLDMNTEAFF
DNA: TGTGCCAGCAGTTACCTGGACATGAACACTGAAGCTTTCTTT

V: TRBV7-3
size: medium-sized
D: TRBD1
J: TRBJ1-3
CDR3: CASSLSGGYGNTIYF
DNA: TGTGCCAGCAGCCTTTCAGGGGGCTATGGAAACACCATATATTTT

V: TRBV9
size: .
D: .
J: TRBJ1-1
CDR3: CASTPLRLNTEAFF
DNA: TGTGCCAGCACCCCCCTCAGATTGAACACTGAAGCTTTCTTT

V: TRBV6-1
size: .
D: .
J: TRBJ1-6
CDR3: CASSRGPSDSPLHF
DNA: TGTGCCAGCAGCCGGGGCCCGTCGGATTCACCCCTCCACTTT

V: TRBV29-1
size: once
D: .
J: TRBJ1-2
CDR3: CSVEAGRGYTF
DNA: TGCAGCGTTGAAGCAGGGCGGGGCTACACCTTC

V: TRBV5-1
size: .
D: .
J: TRBJ2-3
CDR3: CASSTYTDTQYF
DNA: TGCGCCAGCAGCACTTACACAGATACGCAGTATTTT

V: TRBV11-2
size: .
D: .
J: TRBJ2-1
CDR3: CASSSGLLNEQFF
DNA: TGTGCCAGCAGCTCGGGACTTCTAAATGAGCAGTTCTTC

V: TRBV7-9
size: .
D: .
J: TRBJ2-3
CDR3: CAIERMDTQYF
DNA: TGTGCCATAGAACGGATGGATACGCAGTATTTT